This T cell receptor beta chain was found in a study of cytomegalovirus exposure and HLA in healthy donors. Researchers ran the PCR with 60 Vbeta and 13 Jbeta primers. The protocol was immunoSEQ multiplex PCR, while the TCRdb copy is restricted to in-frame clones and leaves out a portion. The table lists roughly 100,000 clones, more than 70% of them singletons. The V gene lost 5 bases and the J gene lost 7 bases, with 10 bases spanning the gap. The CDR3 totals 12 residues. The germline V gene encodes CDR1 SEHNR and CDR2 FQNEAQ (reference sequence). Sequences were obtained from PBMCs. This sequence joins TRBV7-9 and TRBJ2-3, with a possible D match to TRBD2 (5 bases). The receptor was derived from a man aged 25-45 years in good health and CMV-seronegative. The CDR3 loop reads CASSTYGNTQYF. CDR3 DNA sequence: TGTGCCAGCAGCACTTACGGGAATACGCAGTATTTT.